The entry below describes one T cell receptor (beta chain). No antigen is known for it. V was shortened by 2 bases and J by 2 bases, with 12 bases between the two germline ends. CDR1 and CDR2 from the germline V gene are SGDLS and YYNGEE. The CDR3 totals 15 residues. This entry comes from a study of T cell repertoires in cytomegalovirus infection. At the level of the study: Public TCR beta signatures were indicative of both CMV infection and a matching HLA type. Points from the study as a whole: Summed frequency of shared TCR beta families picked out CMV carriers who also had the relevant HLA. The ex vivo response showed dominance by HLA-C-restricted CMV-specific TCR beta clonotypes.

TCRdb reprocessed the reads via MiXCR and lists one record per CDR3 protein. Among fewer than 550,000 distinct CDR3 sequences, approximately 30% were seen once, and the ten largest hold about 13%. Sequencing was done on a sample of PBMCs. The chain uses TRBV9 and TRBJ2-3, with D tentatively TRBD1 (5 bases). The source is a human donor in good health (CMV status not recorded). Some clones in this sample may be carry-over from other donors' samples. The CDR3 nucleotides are TGTGCCAGCAGCGTGTCACAAGGGGTCACAGATACGCAGTATTTT. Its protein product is CASSVSQGVTDTQYF.